This T cell receptor beta chain was captured by sequencing in a study of shared clonotypes between healthy human individuals (TCRdb year 2020). Broadly, across the study: A couple of women and three men aged 18 to 49 years were included in the cohort. For each donor, CD4 naive and CD4 memory were each given three plates, CD8 naive was given two plates, and CD8 memory was given one plate. Blood TCR repertoires of roughly five healthy adults were deeply sequenced to estimate repertoire size and the extent of clonotype sharing between individuals. Different laboratories and diverse techniques were used to prepare libraries and sequence TCR repertoires, to increase sequencing depth and limit assay-specific biases. Per donor, leukapheresis produced somewhere between about 0.94 and 9.5 billion PBMCs.

The CDR3 goes from the cysteine to the phenylalanine over 15 residues. Of all the DNA, just the CDR3 is kept, 45 bases in frame from base 1. TCR CDR3 regions were amplified from genomic DNA by multiplex PCR using the deep immunoSEQ assay. Extracted genomic DNA from each cell subset was spread evenly across all wells of several immunoSEQ 96-well plates, with each plate serving as a replicate. For sorted subsets, 150 to 250 ng genomic DNA, equal to 30,000 or so T cell genomes, was loaded into each replicate PCR. Purified libraries were measured with a Qubit 3.0 fluorometer, size-checked on a Bioanalyzer 2100, and measured again with the KAPA Library Quantification kit. Every immunoSEQ 96-well plate was sequenced on a dedicated single-read 150-cycle Illumina NextSeq 550 flow cell. On the authors' methods: Because only junctional sequences without quality scores were contained in the immunoSEQ output, filtering matching that applied to full-length reads could not be performed. Sequences were annotated with PyIR, a Python wrapper for IgBLAST v1.9, using IMGT germline references to assign V/J genes and CDR3. Reads were filtered out if the reads had weak V/J assignments (E-value above 1e-6), no CDR3, stop codons, out-of-frame junctions, or ambiguous translated residues. V3J clonotypes were defined by identical inferred V gene, J gene, and CDR3 amino acid sequence. Percentage overlap between repertoires was calculated by dividing the number of shared unique clonotypes by the size of the smaller repertoire. RTK rarefaction, the Chao1 estimator, and Recon v2.1 estimates of unobserved clonotypes were used to assess repertoire richness. Generation probabilities for all TCRbeta clonotypes obtained by the gDNA method from a handful of donors were computed using OLGA. Drawn from immuneACCESS, this table holds only the in-frame rearrangements with V and J called that TCRdb kept. Clones are partly lost; checked studies trace under half to an unresolved V gene and leave the rest unexplained. Clone size and the V and J calls come from that table; the DNA yielded D and trimming. For this sample the table gives 800,000 to 1,200,000 clones, of which roughly 74% were detected only once. The top ten hold approximately 0.52% of the sample.

Results and caveats for the whole study, not just this receptor: Across a few donors, about 5% of naive CD4, approximately 3.5% of naive CD8, 2.3% of memory CD4, and roughly 0.41% of memory CD8 clonotypes were shared. Pairwise subsampling led to the expectation that sequencing depth would affect the degree of clonotype sharing among donors. Because the study included only a small number of donors, the genetic and exposure-history diversity represented was limited. Incomplete sequencing was indicated by rarefaction of sorted-subset datasets, despite the large sequencing depth. Larger estimated clonotype richness was generally found for naive subsets than for memory subsets. Higher generation probabilities were observed for clonotypes shared by all four sorted-subset donors than for non-shared clonotypes. Sampling was limited to blood, and TCR repertoires in tissue likely differ from TCR repertoires in blood.

A remark on this clone: What this receptor recognizes is not known. Base qualities were left out, and no much larger clone turns up one base away.

Healthy HIV-negative adults with no recently reported acute infections or vaccinations were included as donors. Every donor was a Caucasian adult living in Nashville, Tennessee, USA. CD4+ T cells were enriched by magnetic negative selection; naive cells were then positively selected on CD45RA, and the negative fraction formed the memory subset. Blood was obtained by leukapheresis, after which PBMCs were separated by Ficoll-Histopaque density gradient centrifugation and cryopreserved in liquid nitrogen vapor phase. Analytical flow cytometry was used to check the purity and quantity of each magnetically sorted T cell population. From each sorted fraction, genomic DNA was isolated and quantified by UV absorbance on a Nanodrop 2000c.

The V and J segments used are TRBV12-2 and TRBJ1-3; the table's D call TRBD1 went unverified against the DNA. TRBV12-2 is deemed a pseudogene. Sequencing used memory CD4+ T cells from PBMCs. Explained via the paper, the cell subset or site label denotes: CD45RA-negative fraction. The sequence was collected from a man younger than 30 in good health. Some clones in this sample may be carry-over from other donors' samples. CDR3 loop: CASRLGTNSGNTIYF. The sequence in DNA is TGTGCAAGTCGCTTAGGGACAAACTCTGGAAACACCATATATTTT.